These 24 T cell receptor beta chains originate from one sample sequenced in a study of CD8+CD57+ T cells in acquired aplastic anemia. Patients chosen for sequencing had shown CD8+CD57+ cell expansion by flow cytometry. The template for TCR beta VDJ and CDR3 sequence profiling was genomic DNA. TCRdb used MiXCR to reprocess the reads, holding one entry per CDR3 protein. In the table there are about 160,000 distinct CDR3 sequences, around 75% of which are singletons. Material for sequencing was sorted CD4+, CD8+, or CD8+CD57+ T cells (not recorded which) from PBMCs. The receptors derive from a human donor with aplastic anemia.

This clonotype was seen only once. The chain carries TRBV24-1 and TRBJ2-5, with 10 bases that match TRBD1. The CDR3 runs 15 residues. The V segment lost 4 bases and the J segment 5 bases; nucleotides outside the gene matches: 6. Germline V lookup: CDR1 KGHDR, CDR2 SFDVKD. The CDR3 region has the DNA TGTGCCACCAGTGACCCCGGGACAGGGGTCGAGACCCAGTACTTC. Translating gives CATSDPGTGVETQYF.

The sample holds a few counts of this clonotype. In DNA form, the CDR3 reads TGCAGTGCCCCGGACAGGAACAATGAGCAGTTCTTC. Amino acids: CSAPDRNNEQFF. The chain has TRBV20-1 and TRBJ2-1; 7 bases fit TRBD1. This CDR3 contains 12 residues. The germline V gene encodes CDR1 DFQATT and CDR2 SNEGSKA (reference sequence). V trimming: 6 bases; J trimming: 5 bases; junction bases outside the gene matches: 4.

The chain has TRBV7-6 and TRBJ2-1; D is ambiguous. The V gene lost 6 bases and the J gene lost 12 bases, with 12 bases spanning the gap. CDR3 length: 11 residues. Germline lookup yields CDR1 SGHVS and CDR2 FNYEAQ. The DNA of the CDR3 is TGTGCCAGCAGATCTGTAGGCCGGCAGTTCTTC. Amino acid sequence: CASRSVGRQFF.

The chain employs TRBV10-3 and TRBJ2-7; D is ambiguous. The CDR3 is 13 amino acids. Trimming removed 2 bases from V and 7 bases from J, with 12 bases in between. CDR1 and CDR2 from the germline V gene are ENHRY and SYGVKD. The CDR3 region has the DNA TGTGCCATCAGTGAGGGCAGGTTTGAGGAGCAGTACTTC. Its translation: CAISEGRFEEQYF.

This chain links TRBV7-2 with TRBJ2-6; D is unclear. Germline V gene data show CDR1 as SGHTA and CDR2 as FQGNSA. There are 15 residues in the CDR3. The V and J ends lost 2 bases and 2 bases respectively, with 7 bases between them. The CDR3 reads CASSLRAAGANVLTF. DNA of the CDR3: TGTGCCAGCAGCTTACGGGCCGCTGGGGCCAACGTCCTGACTTTC.

The DNA of the CDR3 is TGTGCCACCAGACAGGCGCCTAACTATGGCTACACCTTC. This encodes CATRQAPNYGYTF. The gene calls are TRBV2 and TRBJ1-2; tentative D call: TRBD1 (6 bases). Germline values: CDR1 SNHLY, CDR2 FYNNEI. The CDR3 spans 13 residues. V lost 10 bases, J lost 0 bases, and 12 bases lay in between. The full variable domain, its missing parts supplied by reference TRBV2 and TRBJ1-2, is EPEVTQTPSHQVTQMGQEVILRCVPISNHLYFYWYRQILGQKVEFLVSFYNNEISEKSEIFDDQFSVERPDGSNFTLKIRSTKLEDSAMYFCATRQAPNYGYTFGSGTRLTVV.

The chain recombines TRBV7-9 with TRBJ2-1, with 11 bases identical to TRBD1. In germline, CDR1 is SEHNR, CDR2 FQNEAQ (reference sequence). V shed 3 bases, J shed 9 bases, and the junction held 7 bases outside the gene matches. The CDR3 loop spans 15 amino acids. The CDR3 nucleotides are TGTGCCAGCAGCTTCCCGGGACAGGGGGTTCCTGAGCAGTTCTTC. This encodes CASSFPGQGVPEQFF. Based on the CDR3 plus reference TRBV7-9 and TRBJ2-1, the full variable domain is DTGVSQNPRHKITKRGQNVTFRCDPISEHNRLYWYRQTLGQGPEFLTYFQNEAQLEKSRLLSDRFSAERPKGSFSTLEIQRTEQGDSAMYLCASSFPGQGVPEQFFGPGTRLTVL.

The genes are TRBV6-4 and TRBJ2-7; no definite D call. This CDR3 contains 14 residues. Germline lookup yields CDR1 MRHNA and CDR2 SNTAGT. The V end lost 3 bases, the J end lost 2 bases, and 11 bases lay between the germline ends. Written as DNA, the CDR3 is TGTGCCAGCAGTGAGCAGGTCATCACCTACGAGCAGTACTTC. Its translation: CASSEQVITYEQYF.

This clonotype was recorded a few times. This chain joins TRBV4-3 and TRBJ2-3; maybe TRBD1 (5 bases). From germline, CDR1 is LGHNA and CDR2 YSLEER. This CDR3 is 16 amino acids long. The V gene lost 0 bases and the J gene lost 4 bases, with 14 bases spanning the gap. CDR3 sequence reads: CASSQDPGIGADTQYF. As DNA, the CDR3 is TGCGCCAGCAGCCAAGACCCAGGGATAGGGGCAGATACGCAGTATTTT.

J is TRBJ2-3 and V is TRBV20-1; D may correspond to TRBD1 or TRBD2 (5 bases each). The germline CDR1 and CDR2 sequences are DFQATT and SNEGSKA (reference sequence). The V end was cut by 5 bases, the J end by 5 bases, with 11 bases between. CDR3 length equals 12 residues. DNA for the CDR3: TGCAGTGCTGGGGGAAGGCAAGATACGCAGTATTTT. Amino acids: CSAGGRQDTQYF.

The V gene is TRBV24-1, the J gene TRBJ2-1; 7 nucleotides line up with TRBD2. Germline trimming cut 0 bases from V and 4 bases from J; bases unmatched to any gene: 8. The CDR3 has 17 amino acids. Germline values: CDR1 KGHDR, CDR2 SFDVKD. The DNA of the CDR3 is TGTGCCACCAGTGATTTGGGGGGAGGGCCGGGATACAATGAGCAGTTCTTC. It codes for CATSDLGGGPGYNEQFF.

The CDR3 region has the DNA TGTGCCAGCAGCTTGTTCGGCCACGAGCAGTACTTC. Protein: CASSLFGHEQYF. The genes are TRBV5-6 and TRBJ2-1; D is undetermined. The J call could be wrong; TRBJ2-7 is a better fit for the DNA end. Per germline, CDR1 SGHDT and CDR2 YYEEEE. This CDR3 region has 12 residues.

The chain combines TRBV2 with TRBJ2-3, with 9 bases identical to TRBD1. CDR1 is SNHLY and CDR2 is FYNNEI in the germline V gene. The CDR3 is made up of 15 amino acids. V dropped 5 bases and J dropped 8; count of bases not matched to a gene: 11. For the CDR3, the DNA is TGTGCCAGCAGTAAATCACAGGGGGCGCTTGCTACGCAGTATTTT. It is translated as CASSKSQGALATQYF.

This rearrangement joins TRBV7-9 to TRBJ2-3; 8 bases are shared with TRBD2. This CDR3 is 16 amino acids long. Germline loops: CDR1 SEHNR, CDR2 FQNEAQ (reference sequence). V lost 3 bases and J lost 3; bases outside the gene matches: 8. The DNA for the CDR3 is TGTGCCAGCAGCTTTCACGGGGGGGGATCGACAGATACGCAGTATTTT. Encoded protein: CASSFHGGGSTDTQYF.

CDR3 region: CATSIGLAGAYEQYV. The CDR3 DNA is TGTGCCACCAGCATAGGGCTAGCGGGAGCGTACGAGCAGTACGTC. The V call is TRBV15, the J call TRBJ2-7; 10 nucleotides match TRBD2. The CDR3 is 15 amino acids. Germline CDR1 and CDR2: LNHNV and YYDKDF (reference sequence). Trimming at V came to 4 bases and at J to 4 bases, leaving 7 bases not matched to a gene.

CDR3 DNA: TGTGCCAGCTCTAGGATGACGGAATCCTACGAGCAGTACTTC. Its protein is CASSRMTESYEQYF. This chain joins TRBV25-1 and TRBJ2-7; D call uncertain. Trimming stripped 8 bases from V and 1 base from J, with 15 bases between. This CDR3 contains 14 residues. Germline assignment: CDR1 MGHDK and CDR2 SYGVNS.

A few counts support this clonotype. The chain recombines TRBV6-4 with TRBJ2-1; D gene uncertain. Deletions cut 2 bases from V and 2 bases from J, with 10 bases between. The CDR3 spans 15 residues. Germline V gene data show CDR1 as MRHNA and CDR2 as SNTAGT. This chain's CDR3 is CASSDQTGPYNEQFF. CDR3 sequence (DNA): TGTGCCAGCAGTGACCAAACGGGTCCCTACAATGAGCAGTTCTTC.

There are a few counts of this clonotype. The rearrangement joins TRBV20-1 to TRBJ2-2; maybe TRBD1 (6 bases). The germline CDR1 and CDR2 sequences are DFQATT and SNEGSKA (reference sequence). The CDR3 runs to 11 residues. V gave up 7 bases and J gave up 3 bases, with 6 bases separating them. Written as DNA, the CDR3 is TGCAGTGACAGGGACACCGGGGAGCTGTTTTTT. Amino acid sequence: CSDRDTGELFF.

The chain has TRBV24-1 and TRBJ1-2, with 7 positions matching TRBD1. The CDR3 contains 12 residues. The V segment lost 6 bases and the J segment 7 bases; nucleotides outside the gene matches: 4. Germline assignment: CDR1 KGHDR and CDR2 SFDVKD. CDR3 residues: CATSQGERGYTF. The DNA of the CDR3 is TGTGCCACCAGTCAGGGGGAGCGTGGCTACACCTTC.

V gene TRBV29-1 combines with J gene TRBJ2-3; unclear D gene. V was clipped by 4 bases and J by 1 base, with 15 bases between them. Germline V gene lookup returns CDR1 SQVTM and CDR2 ANQGSEA. The CDR3 sequence is 15 residues long. The CDR3 DNA reads as TGCAGCGTTGGGATGTGGGGAAGCGGCACAGATACGCAGTATTTT. Protein: CSVGMWGSGTDTQYF.

This clonotype was found once. This chain connects TRBV30 to TRBJ1-6; 8 bases are a match to TRBD1. Germline CDR1 and CDR2: GTSNPN and SVGIG (reference sequence). Losses at the gene ends were 4 bases for V and 7 bases for J; bases not matched to a gene: 6. The CDR3 is made up of 14 amino acids. CDR3 bases: TGTGCCTGGACAGGGGGCGAAAAGAATTCACCCCTCCACTTT. Its translation: CAWTGGEKNSPLHF.

Turning to this clonotype: Given a much more abundant clone one base away, this may be a read error. The chain combines TRBV12-3 or TRBV12-4 with TRBJ2-3, with 8 bases that match TRBD2. There are 15 residues in the CDR3. V was clipped by 7 bases and J by 4 bases; unmatched bases: 10. The CDR3 nucleotides are TGTGCCAGCATCTGGACTAGCAGGAGTTCAGATACGCAGTATTTT. Protein product: CASIWTSRSSDTQYF.

This clonotype was counted once. The rearrangement joins TRBV12-3 or TRBV12-4 to TRBJ2-7; tentative D call: TRBD1 (5 bases). The CDR3 is 13 residues long. Trimming removed 6 bases from V and 5 bases from J, with 14 bases in between. CDR3 in amino acids: CASSDSRGHEQYF. The CDR3 DNA follows: TGTGCCAGCAGCGACTCAAGGGGCCACGAGCAGTACTTC.

The chain recombines TRBV27 with TRBJ2-7; 7 bases match TRBD1. The CDR3 totals 14 residues. V shed 4 bases, J shed 3 bases, and the junction held 6 bases outside the gene matches. CDR1 is MNHEY, CDR2 SMNVEV, per germline (reference sequence). The CDR3 loop is CASSSFGTVYEQYF. The CDR3 DNA sequence: TGTGCCAGCAGTTCATTTGGGACAGTCTACGAGCAGTACTTC.